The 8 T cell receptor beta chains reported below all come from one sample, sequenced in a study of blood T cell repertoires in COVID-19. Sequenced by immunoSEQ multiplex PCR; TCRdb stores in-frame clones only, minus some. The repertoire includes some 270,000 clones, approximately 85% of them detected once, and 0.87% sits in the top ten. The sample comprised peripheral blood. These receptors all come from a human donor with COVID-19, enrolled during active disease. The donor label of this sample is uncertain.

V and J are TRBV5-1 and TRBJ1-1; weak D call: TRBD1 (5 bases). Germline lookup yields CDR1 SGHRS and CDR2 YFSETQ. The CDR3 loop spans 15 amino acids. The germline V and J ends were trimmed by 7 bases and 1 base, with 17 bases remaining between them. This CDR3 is CASGSGGGENTEAFF. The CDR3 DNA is TGCGCCAGCGGCTCCGGGGGAGGGGAGAACACTGAAGCTTTCTTT.

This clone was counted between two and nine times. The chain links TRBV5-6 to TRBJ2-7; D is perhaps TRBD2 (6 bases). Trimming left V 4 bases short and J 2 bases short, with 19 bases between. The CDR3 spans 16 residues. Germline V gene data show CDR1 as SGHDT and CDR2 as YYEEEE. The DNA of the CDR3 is TGTGCCAGCAGCCCGTGGGGGACTGGGGATGCCTACGAGCAGTACTTC. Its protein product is CASSPWGTGDAYEQYF.

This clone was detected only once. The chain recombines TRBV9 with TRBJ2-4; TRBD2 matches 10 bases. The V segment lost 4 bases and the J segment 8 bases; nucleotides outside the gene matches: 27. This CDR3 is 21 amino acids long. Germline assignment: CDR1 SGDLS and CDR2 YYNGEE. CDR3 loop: CASSPWGGASGSPLPRDIQYF. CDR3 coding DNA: TGTGCCAGCAGCCCCTGGGGGGGGGCTAGCGGGAGCCCCTTACCCAGGGACATTCAGTACTTC.

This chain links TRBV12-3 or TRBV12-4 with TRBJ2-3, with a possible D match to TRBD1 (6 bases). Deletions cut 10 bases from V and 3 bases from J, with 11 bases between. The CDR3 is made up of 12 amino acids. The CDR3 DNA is TGTGCCACCTCGAGGGGGACAGATACGCAGTATTTT. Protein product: CATSRGTDTQYF.

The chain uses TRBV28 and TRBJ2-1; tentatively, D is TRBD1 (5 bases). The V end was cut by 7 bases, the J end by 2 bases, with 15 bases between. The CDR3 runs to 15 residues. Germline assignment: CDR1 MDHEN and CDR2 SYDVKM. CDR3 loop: CASTRPRAAYNEQFF. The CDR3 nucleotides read TGTGCCAGCACTCGACCCAGGGCCGCCTACAATGAGCAGTTCTTC.

The CDR3 coding sequence is TGTGCCAGTAGAAGGGGAGGCGGGGATAATCAGCCCCAGCATTTT. Translating gives CASRRGGGDNQPQHF. The chain is built from TRBV19 and TRBJ1-5; D possibly corresponds to TRBD1 (5 bases). This CDR3 region has 15 residues. With 6 bases removed from V and 4 bases from J, the gap between germline ends came to 16 bases. CDR1 LNHDA and CDR2 SQIVND come from the germline V gene (reference sequence).

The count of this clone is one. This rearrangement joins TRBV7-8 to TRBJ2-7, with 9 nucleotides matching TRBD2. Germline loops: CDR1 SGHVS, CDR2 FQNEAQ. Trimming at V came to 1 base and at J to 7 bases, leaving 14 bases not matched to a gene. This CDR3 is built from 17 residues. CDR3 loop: CASSLVRGSGSQWEQYF. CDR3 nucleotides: TGTGCCAGCAGCTTAGTCCGGGGTAGCGGGAGCCAGTGGGAGCAGTACTTC.

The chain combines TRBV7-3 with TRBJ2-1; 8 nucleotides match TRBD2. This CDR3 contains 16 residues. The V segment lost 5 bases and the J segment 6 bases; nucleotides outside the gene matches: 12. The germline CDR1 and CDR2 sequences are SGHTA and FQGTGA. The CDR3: CASSLGVGTRINEQFF. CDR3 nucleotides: TGTGCCAGCAGCCTTGGGGTGGGGACTAGAATCAATGAGCAGTTCTTC.